A single count supports the clone carrying this T cell receptor (beta chain). Its specificity is not known. V lost 10 bases and J lost 2, with 9 bases in between. The CDR3 length is 11 residues. Germline loops: CDR1 MGHDK, CDR2 SYGVNS. This specimen belongs to a study of shared clonotypes between healthy human individuals. The authors split each subset's genomic DNA evenly across several immunoSEQ plates. Using immunoSEQ multiplex PCR, the repertoire was profiled, and TCRdb retains in-frame clones only, with some absent. The sample has 1,500,000 or so clones, around 97% seen once. General study points: Rarefaction indicated that sorted-subset sequencing remained incomplete although depth was large. The sharing of about 5.3% of naive CD4 clonotypes was seen across a few donors.

This clonotype was sampled from a man aged 25-45 years in good health. The chain combines TRBV25-1 with TRBJ2-7; D is perhaps TRBD2 (6 bases). Sequences were obtained from naive CD4+ T cells sorted from blood. This sample's subset: CD45RA+ positively selected. The CDR3: CATRETYEQYF. The DNA for the CDR3 is TGTGCCACCCGGGAGACCTACGAGCAGTACTTC.